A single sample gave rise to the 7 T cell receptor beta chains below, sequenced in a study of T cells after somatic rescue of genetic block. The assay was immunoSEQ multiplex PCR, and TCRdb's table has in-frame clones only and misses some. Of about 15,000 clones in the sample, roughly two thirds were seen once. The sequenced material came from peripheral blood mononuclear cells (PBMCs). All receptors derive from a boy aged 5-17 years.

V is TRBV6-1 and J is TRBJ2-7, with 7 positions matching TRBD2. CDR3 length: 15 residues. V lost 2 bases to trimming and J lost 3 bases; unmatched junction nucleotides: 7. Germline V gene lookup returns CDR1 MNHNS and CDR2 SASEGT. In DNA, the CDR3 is TGTGCCAGCAGTGAAAGGGAGGGTTCTGTCTACGAGCAGTACTTC. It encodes CASSEREGSVYEQYF.

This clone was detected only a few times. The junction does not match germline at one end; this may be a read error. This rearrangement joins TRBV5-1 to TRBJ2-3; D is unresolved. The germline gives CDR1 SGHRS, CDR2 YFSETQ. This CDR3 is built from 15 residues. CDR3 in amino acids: CASSLGSAYTDTQYF. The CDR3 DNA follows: TGCGCCAGCAGTTTGGGCTCGGCCTACACAGATACGCAGTATTTT.

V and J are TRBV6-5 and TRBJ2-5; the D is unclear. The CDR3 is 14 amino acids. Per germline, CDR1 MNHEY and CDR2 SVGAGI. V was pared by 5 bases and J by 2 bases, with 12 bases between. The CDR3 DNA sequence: TGTGCCAGCAGTAGTCGCCACCTTCAAGAGACCCAGTACTTC. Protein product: CASSSRHLQETQYF.

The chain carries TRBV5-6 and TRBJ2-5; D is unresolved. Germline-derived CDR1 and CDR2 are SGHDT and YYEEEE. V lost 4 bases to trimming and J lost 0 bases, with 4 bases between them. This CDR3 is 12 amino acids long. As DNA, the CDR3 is TGTGCCAGCAGCGAGTACCAAGAGACCCAGTACTTC. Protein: CASSEYQETQYF.

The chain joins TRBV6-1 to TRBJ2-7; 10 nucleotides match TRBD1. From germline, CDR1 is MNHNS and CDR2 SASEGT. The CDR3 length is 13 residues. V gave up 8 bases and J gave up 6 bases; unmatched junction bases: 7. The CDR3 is CASAGTGVSEQYF. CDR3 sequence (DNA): TGTGCCAGCGCCGGGACAGGGGTCTCCGAGCAGTACTTC.

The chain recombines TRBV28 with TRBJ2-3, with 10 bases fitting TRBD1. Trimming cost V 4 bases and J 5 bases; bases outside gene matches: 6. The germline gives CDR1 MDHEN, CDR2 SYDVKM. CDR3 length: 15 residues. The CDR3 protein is CASSSPGQGKDTQYF. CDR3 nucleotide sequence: TGTGCCAGCAGTTCACCGGGACAGGGGAAAGATACGCAGTATTTT.

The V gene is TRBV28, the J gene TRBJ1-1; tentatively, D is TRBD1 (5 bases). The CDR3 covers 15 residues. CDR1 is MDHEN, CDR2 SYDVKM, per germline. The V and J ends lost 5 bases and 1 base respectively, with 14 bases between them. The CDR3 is CASSPWGVGNTEAFF. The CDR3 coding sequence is TGTGCCAGCAGTCCTTGGGGGGTCGGGAACACTGAAGCTTTCTTT. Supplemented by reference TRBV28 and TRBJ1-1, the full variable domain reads DVKVTQSSRYLVKRTGEKVFLECVQDMDHENMFWYRQDPGLGLRLIYFSYDVKMKEKGDIPEGYSVSREKKERFSLILESASTNQTSMYLCASSPWGVGNTEAFFGQGTRLTVV.